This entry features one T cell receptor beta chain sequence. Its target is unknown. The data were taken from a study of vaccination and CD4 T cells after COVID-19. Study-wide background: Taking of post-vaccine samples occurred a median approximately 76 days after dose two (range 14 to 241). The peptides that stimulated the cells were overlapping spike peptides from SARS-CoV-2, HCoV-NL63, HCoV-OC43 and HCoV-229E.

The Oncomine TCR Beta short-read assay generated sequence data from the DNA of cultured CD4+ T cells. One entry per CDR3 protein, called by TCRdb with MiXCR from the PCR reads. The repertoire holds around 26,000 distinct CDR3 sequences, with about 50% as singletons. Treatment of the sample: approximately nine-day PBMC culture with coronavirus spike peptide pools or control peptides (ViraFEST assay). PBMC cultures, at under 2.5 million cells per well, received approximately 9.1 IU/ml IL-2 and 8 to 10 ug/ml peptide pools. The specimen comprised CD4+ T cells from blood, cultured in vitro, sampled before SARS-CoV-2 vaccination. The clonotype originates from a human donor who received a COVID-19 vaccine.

CDR3 bases: TGTGCCAGCAGTCAGAAGTGGTCTACCGGGGAGCTGTTTTTT. This encodes CASSQKWSTGELFF. The gene calls are TRBV9 and TRBJ2-2; unclear D gene. Trimming shortened V by 5 bases and J by 5 bases, and 13 bases separated the two germline ends. CDR3 length equals 14 residues. The germline gives CDR1 SGDLS, CDR2 YYNGEE.